Listed here are 32 T cell receptor beta chains from one sample, sequenced in a study of Ad26.COV2.S vaccination and SARS-CoV-2 variants. Assay used: immunoSEQ multiplex PCR; TCRdb lists only in-frame clones, some missing. The data contain around 250,000 clones, about 87% of them singletons. Treatment denoted: about 20 received Ad26.COV2.S at low or high dose, single or two shots; 5 received placebo; per-sample allocation not given. Collection of the samples took place on day 63 after the first injection of vaccine or placebo. The specimen comprised peripheral blood, sampled in a trial of Ad26.COV2.S vaccine versus placebo. These receptors all stem from a person aged 18-65 years who received the Ad26.COV2.S COVID-19 vaccine or a placebo.

Comments on this clone: The germline gene is not matched at one end of the junction; a read error may be the cause. This rearrangement joins TRBV25-1 to TRBJ2-7, with D possibly being TRBD1 (6 bases). The V gene's germline CDR1 is MGHDK and CDR2 SYGVNS. CDR3 length equals 11 residues. CDR3 nucleotides: TGTGCCAGTAATTTAGGGACACTCTGGGACTTC. This codes for CASNLGTLWDF.

The chain uses TRBV3-1 (or the pseudogene TRBV3-2) and TRBJ2-1; 7 nucleotides agree with TRBD2. Germline lookup yields CDR1 LGHDT and CDR2 YNNKEL (reference sequence). V lost 1 base and J lost 4; bases outside the gene matches: 7. The CDR3 totals 16 residues. CDR3 in DNA: TGTGCCAGCAGCCAAGTGGGGCTAGCGGCTTACAATGAGCAGTTCTTC. It codes for CASSQVGLAAYNEQFF.

This clone was counted a single time. The V gene is TRBV4-2, the J gene TRBJ1-4, with D uncertain. The V gene's germline CDR1 is LGHNA and CDR2 YNFKEQ. This CDR3 region has 14 residues. V was trimmed by 1 base and J by 0 bases, leaving 3 bases between them. The DNA for the CDR3 is TGTGCCAGCAGCCAAGGGGCAACTAATGAAAAACTGTTTTTT. It encodes CASSQGATNEKLFF.

This chain joins TRBV29-1 and TRBJ1-3, with no clear D. The CDR3 has 15 residues. The V gene's germline CDR1 is SQVTM and CDR2 ANQGSEA. With 4 bases removed from V and 2 bases from J, the gap between germline ends came to 15 bases. The CDR3 reads CSVVLRTLAGNTIYF. The CDR3 DNA reads TGCAGCGTTGTACTGCGAACATTAGCTGGAAACACCATATATTTT.

The rearrangement links TRBV2 to TRBJ1-3; possible D gene TRBD1, 5 bases. This CDR3 spans 11 amino acids. Germline V CDR1 and CDR2: SNHLY, FYNNEI. V was shortened by 10 bases and J by 4 bases, with 8 bases between the two germline ends. In DNA, the CDR3 is TGTGCCACATACAGGGGAAACACCATATATTTT. Residues: CATYRGNTIYF.

The rearrangement uses TRBV10-3 and TRBJ2-7; D is unclear. V was trimmed by 5 bases and J by 2 bases, leaving 10 bases between them. Germline V lookup: CDR1 ENHRY, CDR2 SYGVKD. The CDR3 covers 13 residues. In nucleotides, the CDR3 is TGTGCCATCAGTACTACTACAGCCTACGAGCAGTACTTC. Translated: CAISTTTAYEQYF.

The CDR3 loop reads CASSLREENTEAFF. The CDR3 region has the DNA TGTGCCAGCAGTCTCAGGGAAGAGAACACTGAAGCTTTCTTT. This chain connects TRBV3-1 (or the pseudogene TRBV3-2) to TRBJ1-1, with D possibly matching TRBD1 (5 bases). CDR3 length: 14 residues. V was pared by 6 bases and J by 1 base, with 12 bases between. Germline V CDR1 and CDR2: LGHDT, YNNKEL (reference sequence).

This sequence joins TRBV7-2 and TRBJ1-2; no clear D. The V gene lost 0 bases and the J gene lost 2 bases, with 4 bases spanning the gap. The CDR3 runs 13 residues. Germline CDR1 is SGHTA and CDR2 is FQGNSA. DNA for the CDR3: TGTGCCAGCAGCTTAGCGCAGAACTATGGCTACACCTTC. Translation: CASSLAQNYGYTF. The entire variable domain, with the rest obtained from reference TRBV7-2 and TRBJ1-2, is as follows: GAGVSQSPSNKVTEKGKDVELRCDPISGHTALYWYRQSLGQGLEFLIYFQGNSAPDKSGLPSDRFSAERTGGSVSTLTIQRTQQEDSAVYLCASSLAQNYGYTFGSGTRLTVV.

The V gene is TRBV2, the J gene TRBJ2-6; unclear D gene. V lost 8 bases, J lost 2 bases, and 10 bases lay in between. CDR3 size: 14 residues. Germline CDR1 SNHLY, CDR2 FYNNEI. CDR3 nucleotide sequence: TGTGCCAGCGTAGCCGAGGCTGGGGCCAACGTCCTGACTTTC. Translated: CASVAEAGANVLTF.

V and J are TRBV27 and TRBJ1-5; D perhaps matches TRBD1 (5 bases). The V end lost 6 bases, the J end lost 2 bases, and 20 bases lay between the germline ends. Germline V gene sequence: CDR1 MNHEY, CDR2 SMNVEV (reference sequence). CDR3 length: 17 residues. CDR3 DNA sequence: TGTGCCAGCAGATTGGGTGTCGGGCAGGGCGGCAATCAGCCCCAGCATTTT. Protein product: CASRLGVGQGGNQPQHF.

The chain uses TRBV30 and TRBJ1-1, with D possibly TRBD1 on 5 matching bases. The CDR3 runs to 16 residues. Trimming stripped 5 bases from V and 3 bases from J, with 22 bases between. Per germline, CDR1 GTSNPN and CDR2 SVGIG (reference sequence). In nucleotides, the CDR3 is TGTGCCTGGCGGACCGCTTCAGGGTATGTGGACACTGAAGCTTTCTTT. Translation: CAWRTASGYVDTEAFF.

The rearrangement uses TRBV7-2 and TRBJ2-3; no clear D gene. CDR3 length equals 15 residues. The germline V gene encodes CDR1 SGHTA and CDR2 FQGNSA. The germline V and J ends were trimmed by 5 bases and 5 bases, with 17 bases remaining between them. As DNA, the CDR3 is TGTGCCAGCAGCCACGACCGACCCGCAGGAGATACGCAGTATTTT. Its translation is CASSHDRPAGDTQYF.

The V and J genes are TRBV2 and TRBJ2-1; 8 nucleotides align to TRBD2. J was trimmed by 6 bases and V by 2 bases; bases with no gene match: 6. The CDR3 runs 15 residues. Germline V gene data show CDR1 as SNHLY and CDR2 as FYNNEI. CDR3 sequence (DNA): TGTGCCAGCAGTGAACGGGGGGGCCTCTCCAATGAGCAGTTCTTC. Protein product: CASSERGGLSNEQFF.

For this clone: The sample holds other DNA sequences that translate to the same CDR3. The chain employs TRBV7-2 and TRBJ1-2; D perhaps matches TRBD1 (5 bases). The V end was cut by 1 base, the J end by 5 bases, with 11 bases between. CDR1 and CDR2 (germline): SGHTA, FQGNSA. CDR3 length: 14 residues. This chain's CDR3 is CASSLVRGAYGYTF. CDR3 nucleotide sequence: TGTGCCAGCAGCTTAGTTCGGGGCGCATATGGCTACACCTTC.

The chain recombines TRBV27 with TRBJ2-1; D is perhaps TRBD1 (6 bases). The V gene lost 4 bases and the J gene lost 4 bases, with 20 bases spanning the gap. The CDR3 is made up of 17 amino acids. The V gene's germline CDR1 is MNHEY and CDR2 SMNVEV (reference sequence). CDR3 protein: CASSSKVQGKLYNEQFF. The DNA for the CDR3 is TGTGCCAGCAGTTCGAAAGTACAGGGAAAGTTGTACAATGAGCAGTTCTTC.

The chain recombines TRBV7-2 with TRBJ1-3, with a possible D match to TRBD1 (5 bases). Germline assignment: CDR1 SGHTA and CDR2 FQGNSA. V was clipped by 1 base and J by 2 bases, with 15 bases between them. The CDR3 totals 17 residues. The CDR3 sequence: CASSLVGGRGTGNTIYF. CDR3 DNA: TGTGCCAGCAGCTTAGTAGGTGGGAGGGGTACTGGAAACACCATATATTTT.

A note on this clone: Additional DNA sequences in this sample encode the identical CDR3. The rearrangement links TRBV6-1 to TRBJ1-4; 9 positions agree with TRBD1. Trimming at V came to 3 bases and at J to 7 bases, leaving 3 bases not matched to a gene. The germline V gene has CDR1 MNHNS and CDR2 SASEGT. The CDR3 extends over 14 amino acids. The CDR3 loop is CASSEGQGGEKLFF. CDR3 nucleotide sequence: TGTGCCAGCAGTGAGGGACAGGGTGGTGAAAAACTGTTTTTT.

The chain couples TRBV6-5 to TRBJ2-2, with TRBD2 matching over 9 bases. The CDR3 is 14 amino acids. Unmatched junction bases numbered 6, after V lost 7 bases and J lost 6 bases. From germline, CDR1 is MNHEY and CDR2 SVGAGI. CDR3 nucleotide sequence: TGTGCCAGCATAAAGCGGGGGGCGCCCGGGGAGCTGTTTTTT. Protein sequence: CASIKRGAPGELFF.

The V gene is TRBV6-1, the J gene TRBJ2-6, with D possibly TRBD1 on 6 matching bases. The germline V gene has CDR1 MNHNS and CDR2 SASEGT. The germline V and J ends were trimmed by 2 bases and 0 bases, with 14 bases remaining between them. The CDR3 length is 18 residues. The CDR3 nucleotides are TGTGCCAGCAGTGAACGTACAGGGATTAGCTCTGGGGCCAACGTCCTGACTTTC. As protein: CASSERTGISSGANVLTF.

The genes are TRBV23-1 and TRBJ1-1, with D tentatively TRBD1 (5 bases). TRBV23-1 is sorted into the ORF group, with uncertain function. V gave up 3 bases and J gave up 5 bases, with 13 bases separating them. The CDR3 sequence is 14 residues long. CDR3: CASSHRRGRTEAFF. CDR3 coding DNA: TGCGCCAGCAGTCACCGAAGGGGAAGGACTGAAGCTTTCTTT.

Note on this clone: Additional DNA sequences in this sample encode the identical CDR3. This sequence joins TRBV28 and TRBJ2-5; D is ambiguous. V was pared by 3 bases and J by 4 bases, with 6 bases between. The CDR3 has 12 amino acids. CDR1 is MDHEN and CDR2 is SYDVKM in the germline V gene. CDR3 coding DNA: TGTGCCAGCAGTTTTAATGGAGAGACCCAGTACTTC. It is translated as CASSFNGETQYF. The variable domain in full, with the rest retrieved from reference TRBV28 and TRBJ2-5, is DVKVTQSSRYLVKRTGEKVFLECVQDMDHENMFWYRQDPGLGLRLIYFSYDVKMKEKGDIPEGYSVSREKKERFSLILESASTNQTSMYLCASSFNGETQYFGPGTRLLVL.

The chain combines TRBV27 with TRBJ2-5; D uncertain. From germline, CDR1 is MNHEY and CDR2 SMNVEV (reference sequence). This CDR3 has 13 residues. The V gene lost 6 bases and the J gene lost 5 bases, with 13 bases spanning the gap. The DNA for the CDR3 is TGTGCCAGCAGCCACTCGGACCCGGAGACCCAGTACTTC. This translates into CASSHSDPETQYF.

This chain connects TRBV19 to TRBJ1-2; 7 nucleotides align to TRBD1. The V and J ends lost 1 base and 0 bases, in that order; junction bases with no gene match: 2. Germline V gives CDR1 LNHDA, CDR2 SQIVND (reference sequence). The CDR3 has 15 residues. The CDR3 bases are TGTGCCAGTAGTATAGTCGGACAGGCTAACTATGGCTACACCTTC. Protein: CASSIVGQANYGYTF.

The gene calls are TRBV5-1 and TRBJ1-5, with D hard to call. Germline-derived CDR1 and CDR2 are SGHRS and YFSETQ. Trimming removed 2 bases from V and 0 bases from J, with 9 bases in between. This CDR3 contains 15 residues. CDR3 loop: CASSFDTNSNQPQHF. In DNA form, the CDR3 reads TGCGCCAGCAGCTTCGACACAAATAGCAATCAGCCCCAGCATTTT.

The sample holds many counts of this clone. V gene TRBV30 combines with J gene TRBJ2-1; D not certain. This CDR3 is built from 11 residues. The ends were cut back, 2 bases at V and 5 bases at J, with 4 bases in the middle. Germline-derived CDR1 and CDR2 are GTSNPN and SVGIG (reference sequence). The CDR3 nucleotides read TGTGCCTGGAGTTTGAACAATGAGCAGTTCTTC. Translation gives CAWSLNNEQFF. The entire variable domain, with the rest obtained from reference TRBV30 and TRBJ2-1, is as follows: SQTIHQWPATLVQPVGSPLSLECTVEGTSNPNLYWYRQAAGRGLQLLFYSVGIGQISSEVPQNLSASRPQDRQFILSSKKLLLSDSGFYLCAWSLNNEQFFGPGTRLTVL.

This clone was seen just once. The V call is TRBV7-9, the J call TRBJ2-6; TRBD1 might be the D (6 bases). The length of the CDR3 is 18 residues. Trimming removed 5 bases at V and 0 bases at J, with 17 bases between. Germline loops: CDR1 SEHNR, CDR2 FQNEAQ (reference sequence). The CDR3 reads CASSLGGGGPSGANVLTF. CDR3 sequence (DNA): TGTGCCAGCAGCCTAGGGGGTGGGGGCCCCTCTGGGGCCAACGTCCTGACTTTC.

The chain recombines TRBV7-2 with TRBJ1-2; TRBD1 matches 9 bases. The germline V gene encodes CDR1 SGHTA and CDR2 FQGNSA. V was clipped by 3 bases and J by 6 bases; unmatched bases: 5. This CDR3 region has 14 residues. The CDR3 DNA follows: TGTGCCAGCAGCTTGGACAGGGGATTTAATGGCTACACCTTC. Protein product: CASSLDRGFNGYTF.

The rearrangement joins TRBV5-1 to TRBJ2-5, with D possibly TRBD2 on 7 matching bases. This CDR3 has 14 amino acids. With 6 bases removed from V and 5 bases from J, the gap between germline ends came to 17 bases. Germline lookup yields CDR1 SGHRS and CDR2 YFSETQ. CDR3 in amino acids: CASTSWGGPETQYF. CDR3 nucleotide sequence: TGCGCCAGCACCTCCTGGGGGGGCCCCGAGACCCAGTACTTC.

The chain uses TRBV7-8 and TRBJ1-1; the D is unclear. V lost 6 bases and J lost 4, with 9 bases in between. Germline-derived CDR1 and CDR2 are SGHVS and FQNEAQ. CDR3 size: 12 residues. This CDR3 is CASSLDGTEAFF. CDR3 in DNA: TGTGCCAGCAGTTTGGACGGCACTGAAGCTTTCTTT.

This chain connects TRBV19 to TRBJ2-3; perhaps TRBD2 as D (6 bases). Germline V gene data show CDR1 as LNHDA and CDR2 as SQIVND (reference sequence). V lost 5 bases and J lost 3, with 18 bases in between. The CDR3 length is 16 residues. Here the CDR3 reads CASSVPFSRGTDTQYF. For the CDR3, the DNA is TGTGCCAGTAGTGTCCCCTTCTCGCGGGGAACAGATACGCAGTATTTT.

The chain uses TRBV3-1 (or the pseudogene TRBV3-2) and TRBJ2-1; 12 bases are shared with TRBD2. The CDR3 spans 15 residues. With 1 base clipped from V and 7 bases from J, the junction kept 2 bases outside the gene matches. Germline-derived CDR1 and CDR2 are LGHDT and YNNKEL (reference sequence). The CDR3, as DNA: TGTGCCAGCAGCCAAGTGACTAGCGGGGGTAATGAGCAGTTCTTC. It yields the protein CASSQVTSGGNEQFF.

The chain couples TRBV19 to TRBJ1-4; 9 nucleotides agree with TRBD1. V lost 3 bases, J lost 8 bases, and 4 bases stayed unmatched. CDR1 is LNHDA, CDR2 SQIVND, per germline (reference sequence). This CDR3 spans 14 amino acids. This chain's CDR3 is CASSIGTGQEKLFF. The CDR3 DNA is TGTGCCAGTAGTATCGGGACAGGGCAAGAAAAACTGTTTTTT.